This record looks at one T cell receptor (beta chain) sequence and its context. Its antigen remains unknown. The data were taken from a study of a mutant IDH1 vaccine in newly diagnosed glioma. Study background: Most patients had received both radiotherapy and temozolomide, the prior options being radiotherapy, temozolomide, or both. Findings and limits, study-wide: Pseudoprogression showed no apparent link to changes in top peripheral T cell clonotypes. Vaccine-induced immune responses were detected in 85% to 95% of patients.

The sample's time point: baseline, week 1 (first vaccination visit). The treatment denotes: pre-vaccination baseline after standard-of-care therapy. Donor tumors were new WHO grade 3 or 4 IDH1-mutant, ATRX-lost astrocytomas. Germline V gives CDR1 SGHTA, CDR2 FQGNSA. The CDR3 length is 13 residues. Trimming cost V 1 base and J 11 bases; bases outside gene matches: 5. Sequenced by immunoSEQ multiplex PCR; TCRdb stores in-frame clones only, minus some. The table includes over 25,000 clones, 70% to 90% detected once. The source is a woman aged 40 to 55 with glioma. The V and J genes are TRBV7-2 and TRBJ1-1, with 9 bases fitting TRBD1. Sequences were derived from PBMCs, sampled from a glioma patient treated with radiotherapy, temozolomide or both. This chain's CDR3 is CASSLGGTGMAFF. The DNA of the CDR3 is TGTGCCAGCAGCTTAGGTGGGACAGGGATGGCTTTCTTT.